This T cell receptor (beta chain) was sequenced for a study of graft-versus-host responses after intestinal transplantation. The wider study: Transplants were multivisceral, liver-intestinal, or isolated intestinal. Tacrolimus and steroids were given for 2 to 4 years to all recipients after anti-thymocyte globulin induction. Study results and limitations: High graft-versus-host to host-versus-graft clonal ratios were found in allografts of patients who had graft-donor T cell macrochimerism.

Measured with immunoSEQ multiplex PCR; TCRdb has only the in-frame clones, and not every one. This sample has 20,000 or so clones, with approximately 85% found just once. This CDR3 is 15 amino acids long. V shed 0 bases and J shed 2 bases, with 10 bases lying between them. CDR1 is MNHEY, CDR2 SVGAGI, per germline. This clone was detected a few times. The antigen is undetermined. The sequence was obtained from a human patient who received an intestinal transplant, so some T cells may come from the graft donor. The specimen comprised PBMCs, sampled roughly 68 weeks after intestinal transplant. The V and J genes are TRBV6-5 and TRBJ1-1; D not resolved. CDR3 protein: CASSYSPRPNTEAFF. CDR3 nucleotide sequence: TGTGCCAGCAGTTACTCTCCCAGGCCCAACACTGAAGCTTTCTTT.